The rows below give T cell receptor beta chains drawn from one sample of a study of metastatic and nonmetastatic thyroid tumors. TCRdb reanalyzed the PCR reads via MiXCR. The repertoire holds tens of thousands of clones, with over 10% as singletons. Sequenced sample: blood. These receptors originate from a female donor with papillary thyroid cancer or a benign thyroid nodule (not recorded which). Some clones in this sample may be carry-over from other donors' samples. The CDR3 runs from the conserved cysteine through the conserved F or W. D genes are given only for firm matches. The size field is filled for only some rows; it gives once, few, many or a size class.

clone_size	d_call	v_call	j_call	cdr3_aa	cdr3_nt
.	.	TRBV2	TRBJ2-1	CASITSSPNEQFF	TGTGCCAGCATTACTAGCTCCCCCAATGAGCAGTTCTTC
few	TRBD1	TRBV19	TRBJ1-3	CASSRDSSGNTIYF	TGTGCCAGCTCTAGGGACAGCTCTGGAAACACCATATATTTT
many	.	TRBV7-3	TRBJ2-3	CASSSLGGPADTQYF	TGTGCCAGCAGCTCCCTGGGGGGGCCGGCGGATACGCAGTATTTT
once	.	TRBV30	TRBJ1-6	CAWSEPRAPWTYNSPLHF	TGTGCCTGGAGTGAACCGCGGGCCCCCTGGACCTATAATTCACCCCTCCACTTT
many	TRBD2	TRBV30	TRBJ2-7	CAWSVGLAGVGEQYF	TGTGCCTGGAGTGTAGGGCTAGCGGGAGTCGGCGAGCAGTACTTC
.	.	TRBV6-1	TRBJ1-1	CASRITGFSMNTEAFF	TGTGCCAGCCGGATAACAGGGTTCTCGATGAACACTGAAGCTTTCTTT
many	TRBD1	TRBV11-1	TRBJ2-5	CASSWSRGLSETQYF	TGTGCCAGCAGCTGGAGCAGGGGGCTGAGCGAGACCCAGTACTTC
many	TRBD1	TRBV2	TRBJ2-7	CASGPGQGTHEQYF	TGTGCCAGCGGACCGGGACAGGGGACCCACGAGCAGTACTTC
few	.	TRBV28	TRBJ2-7	CASSFFGRVTYEQYF	TGTGCCAGCAGTTTCTTCGGCAGGGTCACCTACGAGCAGTACTTC
medium-sized	TRBD1	TRBV28	TRBJ1-5	CASSLGQGHQPQHF	TGTGCCAGCAGTTTAGGACAGGGCCATCAGCCCCAGCATTTT
many	.	TRBV11-1	TRBJ2-1	CASSRQGLSSYNEQFF	TGTGCCAGCAGCCGCCAGGGGTTAAGCTCCTACAATGAGCAGTTCTTC
many	TRBD1	TRBV7-2	TRBJ1-6	CASSVRQGGSSPLHF	TGTGCCAGCAGCGTAAGACAGGGAGGCTCTTCACCCCTCCACTTT
many	.	TRBV7-9	TRBJ2-6	CASSLVVAVSSGANVLTF	TGTGCCAGCAGCTTAGTTGTAGCGGTGAGCTCTGGGGCCAACGTCCTGACTTTC
many	.	TRBV28	TRBJ2-3	CASSPLGLEVPNTQYF	TGTGCCAGCAGTCCTCTAGGACTGGAGGTACCAAATACGCAGTATTTT
.	.	TRBV28	TRBJ2-7	CASSLGTAGGEQYF	TGTGCCAGCAGTTTAGGGACCGCCGGTGGAGAGCAGTACTTC
many	.	TRBV5-1	TRBJ2-5	CASSATGREETQYF	TGCGCCAGCAGTGCGACGGGACGGGAAGAGACCCAGTACTTC
many	TRBD2	TRBV28	TRBJ2-1	CASSLWGAGGSYNEQFF	TGTGCCAGCAGTTTATGGGGGGCGGGAGGCTCCTACAATGAGCAGTTCTTC
.	.	TRBV6-5	TRBJ1-2	CASSYGGNYGYTF	TGTGCCAGCAGTTACGGCGGCAACTATGGCTACACCTTC